This T cell receptor (beta chain) derives from a study of blood T cell repertoires in COVID-19. Turning to the study itself: Researchers got acute and convalescent COVID-19 samples from the United States, Italy and Spain.

The CDR3 runs to 16 residues. Germline values: CDR1 SGHNT, CDR2 YYREEE (reference sequence). V was shortened by 6 bases and J by 2 bases, with 20 bases between the two germline ends. Authors' analysis steps: For nucleated cells, counts were estimated from reference gene primer amplification. This table comes from immunoSEQ multiplex PCR, and its TCRdb copy is limited to in-frame clones, with some not included. The V and J calls and clone size come from that table; D and trimming were worked out from the DNA. The sample records approximately 300,000 clones, roughly 90% being singletons. J is TRBJ1-1 and V is TRBV5-4, with a weak D call TRBD1 (6 bases). Sequencing was performed on peripheral blood. This TCR was sampled from a woman between 25 and 40 years old with COVID-19, enrolled during active disease. CDR3 amino acids: CASNSLSGTPNTEAFF. In DNA, the CDR3 is TGTGCCAGCAACTCTTTATCCGGGACACCCAACACTGAAGCTTTCTTT.